This T cell receptor beta chain stems from a study of blood T cell dynamics during melanoma immunotherapy. Regarding time point: week 3, after first cycle of checkpoint inhibitor. Blood was drawn before treatment and at week 3 after checkpoint blockade. Response was assessed by RECIST 1.1 at 12 weeks, except two rapid progressors. Measured with immunoSEQ multiplex PCR; TCRdb has only the in-frame clones, and not every one. The sample holds about 19,000 clones, approximately 90% seen once. CDR3 length: 15 residues. Germline lookup yields CDR1 MDHEN and CDR2 SYDVKM. Trimming took off 3 bases at V and 5 bases at J, with 14 bases between the two ends.

The clonotype comes from a human donor with melanoma. The rearrangement links TRBV28 to TRBJ1-5, with D possibly TRBD1 on 6 matching bases. The sequencing used blood, collected from a patient treated with checkpoint blockade. The DNA of the CDR3 is TGTGCCAGCAGTTTCCGGGGGCGAGCCCATCAGCCCCAGCATTTT. It codes for CASSFRGRAHQPQHF.